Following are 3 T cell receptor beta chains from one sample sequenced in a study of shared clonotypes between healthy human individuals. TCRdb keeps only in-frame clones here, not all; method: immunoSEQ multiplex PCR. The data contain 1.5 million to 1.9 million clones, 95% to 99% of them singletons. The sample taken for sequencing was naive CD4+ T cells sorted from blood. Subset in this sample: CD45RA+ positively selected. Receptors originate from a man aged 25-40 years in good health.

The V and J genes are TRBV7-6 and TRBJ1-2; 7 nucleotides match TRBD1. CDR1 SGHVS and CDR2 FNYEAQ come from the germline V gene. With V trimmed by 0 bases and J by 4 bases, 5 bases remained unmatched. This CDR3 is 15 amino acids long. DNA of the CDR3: TGTGCCAGCAGCTTAGCCCAGGGGGGGAGCTATGGCTACACCTTC. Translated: CASSLAQGGSYGYTF.

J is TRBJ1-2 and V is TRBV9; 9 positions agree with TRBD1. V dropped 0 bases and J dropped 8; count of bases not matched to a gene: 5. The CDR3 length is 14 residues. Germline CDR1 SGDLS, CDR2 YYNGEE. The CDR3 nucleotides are TGTGCCAGCAGCGTAGGGGGACAGGGATGGGGCTACACCTTC. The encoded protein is CASSVGGQGWGYTF.

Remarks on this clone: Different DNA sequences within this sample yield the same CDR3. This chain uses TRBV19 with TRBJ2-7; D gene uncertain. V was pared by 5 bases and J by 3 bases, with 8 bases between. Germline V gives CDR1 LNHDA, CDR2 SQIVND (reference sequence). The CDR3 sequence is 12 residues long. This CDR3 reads CASSSASYEQYF. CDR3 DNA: TGTGCCAGTAGTTCCGCCAGCTACGAGCAGTACTTC. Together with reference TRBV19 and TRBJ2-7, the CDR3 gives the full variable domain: DGGITQSPKYLFRKEGQNVTLSCEQNLNHDAMYWYRQDPGQGLRLIYYSQIVNDFQKGDIAEGYSVSREKKESFPLTVTSAQKNPTAFYLCASSSASYEQYFGPGTRLTVT.